This T cell receptor beta chain came from a study of T cells expressing NK-cell markers. Overall study: Sorted T-cell subsets CD3+CD56+NKG2C+, CD3+CD56+NKG2C- and CD3+CD56-NKG2C+ were TCR beta-sequenced.

The TCR beta cDNA came from 5'RACE template switching with UMIs. TCRdb reprocessed the 5' RACE reads, keeping one entry per CDR3 protein, no DNA. The data show 150,000 to 180,000 distinct CDR3 sequences, and the top ten clones hold over 35%. General study findings and limits: Several donors' CD3+CD56-NKG2C+ cells were dominated by the same clonotypes. Top CD8+ clonotypes included the dominant CD3+CD56+NKG2C+ clonotypes in roughly 6 donors.

Per the germline V gene, CDR1 is SGHRS and CDR2 is YFSETQ. The CDR3 has 16 amino acids. As concerns this clonotype: Its specificity is not known.

Sequenced: blood T cells: a sorted CD56 or NKG2C T cell subset, CD4+ or CD8+ T cells, or bulk PBMC T cells (not recorded which). The chain links TRBV5-1 to TRBJ2-5; TCRdb names TRBD1, which stays unverified in the absence of DNA. The TCR comes from a woman in her fifties or sixties in good health. This chain's CDR3 is CASTLDGQTPQETQYF.